The T cell receptor beta chain described here comes from a study of identical twins. MiXCR was run by TCRdb on the 5' RACE reads, yielding one entry per CDR3 protein. In the table there are under 250,000 distinct CDR3 sequences, about 7.5% of which are singletons. The sample also formed part of further work on yellow fever vaccine responses in identical twins.

This receptor was taken from a woman under 30 in good health. Sample: memory (CD45RO+) T cells sorted from blood.

The CDR3 sequence is CASRPENSNTGELFF. The CDR3, as DNA: TGTGCCAGTCGTCCAGAAAACTCGAACACCGGGGAGCTGTTTTTT. The gene calls are TRBV6-1 and TRBJ2-2, with no clear D. V shed 9 bases and J shed 0 bases, with 14 bases lying between them. CDR3 length: 15 residues. Germline CDR1 and CDR2: MNHNS and SASEGT.